The 18 T cell receptor beta chains below were found in one sample sequenced in a study of lymphopenia after photon versus proton radiotherapy. Sequenced by immunoSEQ multiplex PCR; TCRdb stores in-frame clones only, minus some. The data contain more than 25,000 clones, 80% to 90% of them singletons. The sample in question was peripheral blood, obtained from a patient treated with proton-based radiotherapy. These receptors were collected from a woman aged 55-69 years with cholangiocarcinoma. Some clones in this sample may be carry-over from other donors' samples.

The chain joins TRBV19 to TRBJ2-3; TRBD1 might be the D (7 bases). The germline V gene has CDR1 LNHDA and CDR2 SQIVND (reference sequence). The CDR3 spans 14 residues. V lost 9 bases to trimming and J lost 4 bases, with 17 bases between them. CDR3 DNA sequence: TGTGCCAGCGCCCCTGGAGGGGGCCCAGATACGCAGTATTTT. This codes for CASAPGGGPDTQYF.

The V gene is TRBV19, the J gene TRBJ1-1; TRBD1 matches at 9 bases. The V gene's germline CDR1 is LNHDA and CDR2 SQIVND (reference sequence). V was pared by 4 bases and J by 3 bases, with 6 bases of the junction left unmatched. The CDR3 extends over 15 amino acids. CDR3 nucleotide sequence: TGTGCCAGTAGTAAGGACAGGGGAACGGACACTGAAGCTTTCTTT. Encoded protein: CASSKDRGTDTEAFF.

This sequence joins TRBV14 and TRBJ1-2; D is undetermined. Germline assignment: CDR1 SGHDN and CDR2 FVKESK. Trimming removed 1 base at V and 8 bases at J, with 11 bases between. The CDR3 runs 13 residues. As DNA, the CDR3 is TGTGCCAGCAGCCAAGGCTACCTTCGGGGCTACACCTTC. It codes for CASSQGYLRGYTF.

The chain links TRBV7-2 to TRBJ1-1, with D possibly matching TRBD1 (6 bases). The V and J ends lost 4 bases and 4 bases respectively, with 13 bases between them. The CDR3 contains 14 residues. Germline loops: CDR1 SGHTA, CDR2 FQGNSA. CDR3 residues: CASSSRQGRTEAFF. CDR3 nucleotides: TGTGCCAGCAGCTCACGGCAGGGGCGCACTGAAGCTTTCTTT.

The J gene is TRBJ1-1, the V gene TRBV30; 12 nucleotides line up with TRBD1. The length of the CDR3 is 14 residues. The V gene's germline CDR1 is GTSNPN and CDR2 SVGIG (reference sequence). V dropped 4 bases and J dropped 6; count of bases not matched to a gene: 6. The CDR3 loop is CAWTPGQGASEAFF. The CDR3 DNA reads as TGTGCCTGGACACCGGGACAGGGGGCCTCTGAAGCTTTCTTT.

The rearrangement links TRBV7-2 to TRBJ2-2; D not resolved. CDR3 length: 14 residues. V was trimmed by 6 bases and J by 7 bases, leaving 15 bases between them. CDR1 SGHTA and CDR2 FQGNSA come from the germline V gene. CDR3 sequence (DNA): TGTGCCAGCAGTCCCGGCCTTTCGGGCGGGGAGCTGTTTTTT. This gives the protein CASSPGLSGGELFF.

The CDR3 DNA follows: TGTGCCAGCAGTGAATGGAGGGGGCGGACAGATACGCAGTATTTT. Translation: CASSEWRGRTDTQYF. The genes are TRBV6-1 and TRBJ2-3; possible D gene TRBD1, 7 bases. V was trimmed by 2 bases and J by 3 bases, leaving 12 bases between them. The CDR3 is made up of 15 amino acids. CDR1 MNHNS and CDR2 SASEGT come from the germline V gene.

The sample holds a few counts of this clone. This chain uses TRBV29-1 with TRBJ2-5, with D unclear. Deletions cut 0 bases from V and 4 bases from J, with 12 bases between. CDR3 size: 14 residues. The germline CDR1 and CDR2 sequences are SQVTM and ANQGSEA. The CDR3 nucleotides are TGCAGCGTTGAAGATCATCTCCCGGGAGAGACCCAGTACTTC. The encoded protein is CSVEDHLPGETQYF.

This sequence joins TRBV19 and TRBJ2-3, with 7 positions matching TRBD1. V trimming: 9 bases; J trimming: 5 bases; junction bases outside the gene matches: 14. Germline V gene data show CDR1 as LNHDA and CDR2 as SQIVND (reference sequence). The CDR3 is 15 amino acids. CDR3: CASQQRGPTRDTQYF. The CDR3 region has the DNA TGTGCCAGCCAGCAGAGGGGGCCTACTCGAGATACGCAGTATTTT.

This chain joins TRBV2 and TRBJ2-1; TRBD2 matches at 11 bases. There are 16 residues in the CDR3. The junction had 8 bases not matched to a gene; V was cut back by 7 bases and J by 3 bases. Germline CDR1 is SNHLY and CDR2 is FYNNEI. DNA for the CDR3: TGTGCCAGCAACAAATTACTAGCGGGAGACTACAATGAGCAGTTCTTC. This translates into CASNKLLAGDYNEQFF.

The DNA for the CDR3 is TGTGCCAGCAGCTACCGGACAGAAAAGGGCAATGAGCAGTTCTTC. This encodes CASSYRTEKGNEQFF. This chain links TRBV11-2 with TRBJ2-1, with a tentative D call TRBD1 (6 bases). CDR1 is SGHAT, CDR2 FQNNGV, per germline. The length of the CDR3 is 15 residues. V was cut by 4 bases and J by 6 bases, with 16 bases left in between.

The gene calls are TRBV27 and TRBJ1-1; 7 bases line up with TRBD1. Germline loops: CDR1 MNHEY, CDR2 SMNVEV (reference sequence). CDR3 length: 18 amino acids. V shed 3 bases and J 0 bases; nucleotides not matched to a gene: 13. The CDR3 region has the DNA TGTGCCAGCAGTTTTCGCGGGGATTCGACAGGGTTGAACACTGAAGCTTTCTTT. As protein: CASSFRGDSTGLNTEAFF.

This chain uses TRBV11-2 with TRBJ1-1; tentative D call: TRBD1 (6 bases). Between the trimmed V and J ends, which lost 6 bases and 1 base, there was a span of 12 bases. The CDR3 is 14 amino acids. Germline loops: CDR1 SGHAT, CDR2 FQNNGV. In DNA form, the CDR3 reads TGTGCCAGCAGGTCGGGACAAACGAACACTGAAGCTTTCTTT. This gives the protein CASRSGQTNTEAFF.

The V and J genes are TRBV4-2 and TRBJ2-5, with D perhaps TRBD1 or TRBD2 (5 bases each). V lost 2 bases and J 2 bases, leaving 15 bases between the germline ends. This CDR3 comprises 16 residues. Germline V gene sequence: CDR1 LGHNA, CDR2 YNFKEQ. This CDR3 is CASSQFPAGGQETQYF. CDR3 bases: TGTGCCAGCAGCCAATTCCCAGCTGGGGGACAAGAGACCCAGTACTTC.

In its sample, this clone was seen once. Germline and junction disagree at one end, which may indicate a read error. The J gene is TRBJ1-2, the V gene TRBV27; 10 nucleotides match TRBD1. The V gene's germline CDR1 is MNHEY and CDR2 SMNVEV (reference sequence). This CDR3 is built from 14 residues. The CDR3 here is CASRTSGTGVGHTF. In DNA, the CDR3 is TGTGCCAGCAGAACCTCCGGGACAGGGGTTGGCCACACCTTC.

This rearrangement joins TRBV19 to TRBJ1-2; 10 bases are a match to TRBD1. CDR1 is LNHDA and CDR2 is SQIVND in the germline V gene (reference sequence). The CDR3 has 16 residues. The V and J ends lost 4 bases and 7 bases, in that order; junction bases with no gene match: 12. CDR3 sequence reads: CASSRGTGDSLGGYTF. The DNA of the CDR3 is TGTGCCAGTAGTAGAGGGACAGGGGACTCTCTTGGTGGCTACACCTTC.

V and J are TRBV5-1 and TRBJ2-1; 9 bases map to TRBD2. The ends lost 0 bases at V and 4 bases at J; junction bases unmatched: 8. The CDR3 is made up of 17 amino acids. CDR1 is SGHRS and CDR2 is YFSETQ in the germline V gene. CDR3 nucleotide sequence: TGCGCCAGCAGCTTGGTAGGTAGGCTAGCGGGGTACAATGAGCAGTTCTTC. It encodes CASSLVGRLAGYNEQFF.

The V call is TRBV9, the J call TRBJ2-1, with 14 nucleotides matching TRBD2. CDR1 and CDR2 (germline): SGDLS, YYNGEE. Unmatched junction bases numbered 9, after V lost 3 bases and J lost 7 bases. The CDR3 spans 17 residues. The CDR3 DNA reads TGTGCCAGCAGCGAGGGGACTAGCGGGAGTCTGGTGAATGAGCAGTTCTTC. As protein: CASSEGTSGSLVNEQFF.